This entry lists 21 T cell receptor beta chains sequenced from one sample in a study of response to subunit inactivated influenza vaccine. TCRdb reprocessed the RT-PCR reads with MiXCR, giving one entry per CDR3 protein. The sample records about 520,000 distinct CDR3 sequences, more than 7% being singletons. The material sequenced was PBMCs from blood, taken less than 30 months after vaccination. The origin of the receptors is a man between 50 and 69 years old who received an inactivated influenza vaccine.

This chain connects TRBV20-1 to TRBJ2-5; TRBD1 is a possible D gene (6 bases). The CDR3 extends over 14 amino acids. Germline V CDR1 and CDR2: DFQATT, SNEGSKA (reference sequence). With 4 bases removed from V and 2 bases from J, the gap between germline ends came to 14 bases. The DNA of the CDR3 is TGCAGTGCTAACGGACAGAGAACTCAAGAGACCCAGTACTTC. This codes for CSANGQRTQETQYF.

CDR3 in amino acids: CASSTTSGRADGELFF. CDR3 nucleotide sequence: TGTGCCAGCAGTACGACTAGCGGGAGGGCCGACGGGGAGCTGTTTTTT. J is TRBJ2-2 and V is TRBV28; 14 bases map to TRBD2. V trimming: 5 bases; J trimming: 7 bases; junction bases outside the gene matches: 6. Germline V gene sequence: CDR1 MDHEN, CDR2 SYDVKM. The CDR3 spans 16 residues.

The chain is built from TRBV20-1 and TRBJ2-1; TRBD2 is a possible D gene (6 bases). CDR3 length: 16 amino acids. Germline CDR1 and CDR2: DFQATT and SNEGSKA (reference sequence). The V and J ends lost 1 base and 7 bases respectively, with 20 bases between them. CDR3 residues: CSARGDSLGPRNEQFF. CDR3 sequence (DNA): TGCAGTGCTAGAGGGGACTCCCTGGGGCCTCGGAATGAGCAGTTCTTC.

V is TRBV14 and J is TRBJ2-1; D gene ambiguous. This CDR3 spans 13 amino acids. Trimming pared 2 bases from V and 9 bases from J, leaving 11 bases between. The V gene's germline CDR1 is SGHDN and CDR2 FVKESK. This chain's CDR3 is CASSQLQLGEQFF. CDR3 in DNA: TGTGCCAGCAGCCAATTACAGCTCGGTGAGCAGTTCTTC.

There are a few counts of this clonotype. J is TRBJ1-5 and V is TRBV4-3, with D uncertain. CDR1 is LGHNA and CDR2 is YSLEER in the germline V gene. Trimming stripped 0 bases from V and 1 base from J, with 13 bases between. The CDR3 sequence is 17 residues long. CDR3 protein: CASSQDSALASNQPQHF. CDR3 DNA: TGCGCCAGCAGCCAAGACTCAGCCTTGGCAAGCAATCAGCCCCAGCATTTT.

This clonotype was picked up a small number of times. The chain recombines TRBV24-1 with TRBJ1-5; perhaps TRBD1 as D (5 bases). The germline V gene has CDR1 KGHDR and CDR2 SFDVKD. With 9 bases removed from V and 1 base from J, the gap between germline ends came to 18 bases. The CDR3 has 16 amino acids. CDR3 sequence (DNA): TGTGCCACCGGGCAGGGCCTCCACGGGAGCAATCAGCCCCAGCATTTT. Amino acid sequence: CATGQGLHGSNQPQHF.

This clonotype was recorded at least ten times. The CDR3: CASRRAGTGVYSYEQYF. CDR3 bases: TGCGCCAGCAGACGAGCCGGGACAGGGGTGTATTCCTACGAGCAGTACTTC. The rearrangement links TRBV10-2 to TRBJ2-7; 10 nucleotides line up with TRBD1. This CDR3 region has 17 residues. Germline V gives CDR1 WSHSY, CDR2 SAAADI. Unmatched junction bases numbered 12, after V lost 6 bases and J lost 1 base.

This clonotype turned up a few times. The rearrangement uses TRBV30 and TRBJ2-2, with a weak D call TRBD2 (7 bases). Per the germline V gene, CDR1 is GTSNPN and CDR2 is SVGIG (reference sequence). The CDR3 is 14 residues long. V was shortened by 2 bases and J by 7 bases, with 14 bases between the two germline ends. Here the CDR3 DNA reads TGTGCCTGGAGTCCGCGGGGGCCGGGCGGGGAGCTGTTTTTT. This sequence encodes CAWSPRGPGGELFF.

In this sample, this clonotype turned up a few times. The chain recombines TRBV7-9 with TRBJ2-2; 8 bases line up with TRBD2. J gave up 4 bases and V 7 bases, and 14 bases lay outside the gene matches. The length of the CDR3 is 17 residues. The germline V gene has CDR1 SEHNR and CDR2 FQNEAQ (reference sequence). The chain's CDR3 is CASTSRGGPTATGELFF. The CDR3 nucleotides are TGTGCCAGCACCTCCCGGGGGGGCCCCACGGCCACCGGGGAGCTGTTTTTT.

The sample holds many counts of this clonotype. The chain combines TRBV5-1 with TRBJ2-7; no clear D gene. CDR3 size: 12 residues. Trimming took off 4 bases at V and 3 bases at J, with 8 bases between the two ends. Germline V CDR1 and CDR2: SGHRS, YFSETQ. CDR3 bases: TGCGCCAGCAGCCCCCCGGACTACGAGCAGTACTTC. Translated: CASSPPDYEQYF.

This clonotype has ten or more counts. The rearrangement links TRBV18 to TRBJ2-6; D call uncertain. V was clipped by 3 bases and J by 2 bases, with 8 bases between them. CDR1 KGHSH and CDR2 LQKENI come from the germline V gene. The CDR3 covers 15 residues. The CDR3 sequence: CASSPRQAGANVLTF. The CDR3 DNA sequence: TGTGCCAGCTCACCCAGGCAGGCTGGGGCCAACGTCCTGACTTTC.

This clonotype showed up many times. The chain has TRBV20-1 and TRBJ1-2; tentatively, D is TRBD1 (6 bases). Per germline, CDR1 DFQATT and CDR2 SNEGSKA (reference sequence). This CDR3 comprises 15 residues. Trimming removed 1 base at V and 7 bases at J, with 19 bases between. CDR3 DNA sequence: TGCAGTGCTAGAGGAGGGACAAGGGCCCTAGGTGGCTACACCTTC. As protein: CSARGGTRALGGYTF.

The genes are TRBV6-1 and TRBJ2-3; 10 bases agree with TRBD2. This CDR3 comprises 15 residues. J was trimmed by 3 bases and V by 5 bases; bases with no gene match: 5. The V gene's germline CDR1 is MNHNS and CDR2 SASEGT. CDR3 coding DNA: TGTGCCAGCAGTCGAGCGGGGGGGCTAACAGATACGCAGTATTTT. Residues: CASSRAGGLTDTQYF.

There are many counts of this clonotype. The gene calls are TRBV12-3 or TRBV12-4 and TRBJ2-5; the match to TRBD1 covers 9 bases. V dropped 5 bases and J dropped 5; count of bases not matched to a gene: 6. The CDR3 spans 14 residues. The CDR3 loop reads CASSITGGGETQYF. Here the CDR3 DNA reads TGTGCCAGCAGTATTACAGGGGGCGGTGAGACCCAGTACTTC.

J is TRBJ2-7 and V is TRBV12-3 or TRBV12-4; TRBD1 might be the D (6 bases). The CDR3 spans 19 residues. V lost 5 bases to trimming and J lost 1 base, with 27 bases between them. The CDR3 DNA reads as TGTGCCAGCAGTCCCCTCCATTACCCACAGGGTTTAAGATCCTACGAGCAGTACTTC. Encoded protein: CASSPLHYPQGLRSYEQYF.

This clonotype appeared a few times. The V and J genes are TRBV28 and TRBJ2-3; the match to TRBD2 covers 9 bases. Germline CDR1 reads MDHEN; CDR2 reads SYDVKM. The CDR3 totals 19 residues. Trimming cost V 2 bases and J 4 bases; bases outside gene matches: 16. CDR3 amino acids: CASSLPVGRGGREPDTQYF. Here the CDR3 DNA reads TGTGCCAGCAGTTTACCCGTCGGGCGGGGGGGCCGAGAACCAGATACGCAGTATTTT.

This clonotype was found many times. The gene calls are TRBV4-2 and TRBJ2-7; D uncertain. This CDR3 is built from 13 residues. Germline V gene lookup returns CDR1 LGHNA and CDR2 YNFKEQ. With 0 bases removed from V and 5 bases from J, the gap between germline ends came to 8 bases. This CDR3 reads CASSQEGSHEQYF. The CDR3 DNA sequence: TGTGCCAGCAGCCAAGAGGGGTCCCACGAGCAGTACTTC.

This clonotype was observed at least ten times. This CDR3 reads CASSPGQETDTQYF. In nucleotides, the CDR3 is TGTGCCAGCAGCCCAGGGCAAGAGACAGATACGCAGTATTTT. This chain uses TRBV7-3 with TRBJ2-3, with D perhaps TRBD1 (5 bases). The CDR3 runs 14 residues. The V gene lost 5 bases and the J gene lost 3 bases, with 12 bases spanning the gap. Germline loops: CDR1 SGHTA, CDR2 FQGTGA.

This clonotype was detected a few times. The chain recombines TRBV6-2 or TRBV6-3 with TRBJ1-5; TRBD1 agrees at 9 bases. The CDR3 contains 15 residues. With 6 bases clipped from V and 0 bases from J, the junction kept 3 bases outside the gene matches. CDR1 and CDR2 (germline): MNHEY, SVGEGT. The CDR3 coding sequence is TGTGCCAGCAGCTGGACAGGGGATAGCAATCAGCCCCAGCATTTT. Encoded protein: CASSWTGDSNQPQHF.

This chain uses TRBV6-1 with TRBJ1-5; 7 bases fit TRBD1. Per the germline V gene, CDR1 is MNHNS and CDR2 is SASEGT. The CDR3 totals 14 residues. Unmatched junction bases numbered 7, after V lost 7 bases and J lost 4 bases. CDR3 sequence (DNA): TGTGCCAGCATATTAGGCAGGGGGAATCAGCCCCAGCATTTT. Amino acids: CASILGRGNQPQHF.

The J gene is TRBJ2-3, the V gene TRBV10-3, with a weak D call TRBD2 (6 bases). Germline-derived CDR1 and CDR2 are ENHRY and SYGVKD. The V end lost 6 bases, the J end lost 3 bases, and 13 bases lay between the germline ends. The CDR3 sequence is 14 residues long. Written as DNA, the CDR3 is TGTGCCATCAGGCCGGGACTGAGGACAGATACGCAGTATTTT. Translation gives CAIRPGLRTDTQYF.